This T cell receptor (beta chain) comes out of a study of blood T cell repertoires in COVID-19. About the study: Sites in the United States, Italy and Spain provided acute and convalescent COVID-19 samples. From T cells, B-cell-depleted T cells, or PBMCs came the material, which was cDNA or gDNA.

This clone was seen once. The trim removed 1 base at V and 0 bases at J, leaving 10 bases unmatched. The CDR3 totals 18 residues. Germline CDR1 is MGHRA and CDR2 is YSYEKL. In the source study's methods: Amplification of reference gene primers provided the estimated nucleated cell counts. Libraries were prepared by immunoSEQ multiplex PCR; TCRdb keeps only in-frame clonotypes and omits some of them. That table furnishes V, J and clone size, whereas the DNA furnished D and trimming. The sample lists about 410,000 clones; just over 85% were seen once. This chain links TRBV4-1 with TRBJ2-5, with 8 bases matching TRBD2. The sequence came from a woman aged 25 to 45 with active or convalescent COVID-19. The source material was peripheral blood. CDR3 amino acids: CASSQVFLGSGDQETQYF. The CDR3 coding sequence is TGCGCCAGCAGCCAAGTCTTCCTCGGTAGCGGGGACCAAGAGACCCAGTACTTC.